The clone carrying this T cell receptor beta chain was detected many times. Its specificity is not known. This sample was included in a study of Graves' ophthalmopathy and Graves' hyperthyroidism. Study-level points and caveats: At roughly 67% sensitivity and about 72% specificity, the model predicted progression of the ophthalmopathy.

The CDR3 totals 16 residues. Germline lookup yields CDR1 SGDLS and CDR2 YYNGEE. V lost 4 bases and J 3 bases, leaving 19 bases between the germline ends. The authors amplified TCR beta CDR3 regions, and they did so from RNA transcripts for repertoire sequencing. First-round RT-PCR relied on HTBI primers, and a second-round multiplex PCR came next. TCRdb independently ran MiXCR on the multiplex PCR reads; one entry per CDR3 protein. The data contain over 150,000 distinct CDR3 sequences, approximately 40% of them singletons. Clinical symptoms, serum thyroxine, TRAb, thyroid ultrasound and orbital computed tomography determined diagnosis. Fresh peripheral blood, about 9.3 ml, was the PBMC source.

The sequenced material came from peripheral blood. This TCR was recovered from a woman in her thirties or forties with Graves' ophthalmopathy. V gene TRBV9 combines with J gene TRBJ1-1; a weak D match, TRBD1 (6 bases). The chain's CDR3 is CASSSQWGARDTEAFF. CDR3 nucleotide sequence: TGTGCCAGCAGCTCCCAATGGGGGGCCCGAGACACTGAAGCTTTCTTT.